A single T cell receptor (beta chain) is shown here with its context. Antigen specificity is unknown. The sample comes from a study of cytomegalovirus exposure and HLA in healthy donors. Study-level points and caveats: Within the approximately 130 validation repertoires, first-cohort TCR clusters tended to co-occur, according to a later analysis. Researchers counted about 150 TCR beta chains as cytomegalovirus-associated. In vitro confirmation showed three CMV-associated chains to be CMV antigen specific. The majority of TCR sequences were rare, yet some public TCRs appeared in many donors.

The protocol was immunoSEQ multiplex PCR, while the TCRdb copy is restricted to in-frame clones and leaves out a portion. Of more than 130,000 clones detected, 85% to 90% appear once; the ten largest clones hold about 7.9%. Sequencing was carried out using PBMCs. This TCR was recovered from a woman aged 18-35 years in good health and CMV-seropositive.

The CDR3: CASSLQGNYGYTF. DNA of the CDR3: TGTGCCAGCAGCTTACAGGGGAACTATGGCTACACCTTC. The chain is built from TRBV7-9 and TRBJ1-2, with a weak D call TRBD1 (6 bases). Germline V CDR1 and CDR2: SEHNR, FQNEAQ (reference sequence). Trimming removed 2 bases from V and 2 bases from J, with 6 bases in between. CDR3 size: 13 residues.